The rows below give T cell receptor beta chains drawn from one sample of a study of cytomegalovirus exposure and HLA in healthy donors. Generated by immunoSEQ multiplex PCR, the TCRdb table keeps only in-frame clones and is missing some. The data hold over 60,000 clones, with more than 95% observed a single time. Sequencing was performed on PBMCs. These receptors came from a man in his late teens or twenties in good health and CMV-seronegative. CDR3s include the opening cysteine and the closing phenylalanine or tryptophan. D genes are given only for firm matches. The size entry is marked missing in some rows and otherwise reads once, few, many or a size class.

>-|TRBV10-3|16|TRBJ2-2|-
TGTGCCATCAGTGATCAGACGGGGGCGAACACCGGGGAGCTGTTTTTT
CAISDQTGANTGELFF
>-|TRBV28|13|TRBJ1-1|-
TGTGCCAGCGGTGAGAGGTCGAACACTGAAGCTTTCTTT
CASGERSNTEAFF
>-|TRBV28|12|TRBJ2-7|-
TGTGCCAGCAGTTTGGCTCTCTACGAGCAGTACTTC
CASSLALYEQYF
>TRBD2|TRBV4-1|19|TRBJ2-7|-
TGCGCCAGCAGCCAAGATTGGGGGAGGGCCTCTCAGAGCTCCTACGAGCAGTACTTC
CASSQDWGRASQSSYEQYF
>-|TRBV27|13|TRBJ2-7|-
TGTGCCAGCAGTTTTGGGACACGGATCGAGCAGTACTTC
CASSFGTRIEQYF
>TRBD2|TRBV6-1|14|TRBJ2-2|-
TGTGCCAGCAGTGACGGGGGGAGAACCGGGGAGCTGTTTTTT
CASSDGGRTGELFF
>TRBD1|TRBV5-1|15|TRBJ2-1|-
TGCGCCAGCAGCTTGGGACAGGGTGGGGTCAATGAGCAGTTCTTC
CASSLGQGGVNEQFF
>-|TRBV10-3|16|TRBJ1-5|-
TGTGCCATCAGTGAGTCAGGAGGGGATAGCAATCAGCCCCAGCATTTT
CAISESGGDSNQPQHF
>-|TRBV6-1|14|TRBJ2-1|-
TGTGCCAGCAGTACCACTAGCCCCTACAATGAGCAGTTCTTC
CASSTTSPYNEQFF
>TRBD1|TRBV30|15|TRBJ2-7|once
TGTGCCTGGGCAACGGGACAGGGAAGCTCCTACGAGCAGTACTTC
CAWATGQGSSYEQYF
>TRBD2|TRBV7-2|16|TRBJ2-7|-
TGTGCCAGCAGTCACCGGGCTAGCGGGAGAACAGGAGAGCAGTACTTC
CASSHRASGRTGEQYF
>-|TRBV19|12|TRBJ2-7|-
TGTGCCAGTAGTATAGATGGCAACGAGCAGTACTTC
CASSIDGNEQYF
>TRBD1|TRBV2|14|TRBJ1-1|-
TGTGCCAGCAGAGGGACAGGGAGTGCTGCTGAAGCTTTCTTT
CASRGTGSAAEAFF
>-|TRBV28|14|TRBJ2-7|-
TGTGCCAGCAGTAGAGCGGACCGTTTTTACGAGCAGTACTTC
CASSRADRFYEQYF
>TRBD1|TRBV7-8|14|TRBJ2-5|-
TGTGCCAGCAGCCCAGGACAGGGTTCGGAGACCCAGTACTTC
CASSPGQGSETQYF
>-|TRBV27|14|TRBJ1-6|-
TGTGCCAGCAGGCCGACTGACTATAATTCACCCCTCCACTTT
CASRPTDYNSPLHF
>TRBD1|TRBV4-1|15|TRBJ2-7|-
TGCGCCAGCAGCCGTGTAGGGACAGGGGCCTACGAGCAGTACTTC
CASSRVGTGAYEQYF
>TRBD1|TRBV2|14|TRBJ2-2|-
TGTGCCAGCAGGAGGACAGGCGGCACCGGGGAGCTGTTTTTT
CASRRTGGTGELFF
>TRBD1|TRBV6-5|14|TRBJ1-1|-
TGTGCCAGCAGCCTGACAGGGGACCGGGGTGAAGCTTTCTTT
CASSLTGDRGEAFF
>TRBD1|TRBV9|14|TRBJ2-7|-
TGTGCCAGCAGCGCGACAGGGGACTGGGGTGAGCAGTACTTC
CASSATGDWGEQYF
>-|TRBV11-2|20|TRBJ2-1|-
TGTGCCAGCAGCTTAGAGGCTAGCTGGGAGGTGTTTCTTTCCTACAATGAGCAGTTCTTC
CASSLEASWEVFLSYNEQFF
>-|TRBV30|12|TRBJ1-3|-
TGTGCCTGGAGACAGGGCCCGAACACCATATATTTT
CAWRQGPNTIYF
>-|TRBV6-4|13|TRBJ2-2|-
TGTGCCAGCAGTGACCGGGACACCGGGGAGCTGTTTTTT
CASSDRDTGELFF
>-|TRBV6-6|13|TRBJ1-1|-
TGTGCCAGCAGTTACCTGTCGAACACTGAAGCTTTCTTT
CASSYLSNTEAFF
>-|TRBV18|15|TRBJ1-4|-
TGTGCCAGCTCACCATCAGGGTTAACTAATGAAAAACTGTTTTTT
CASSPSGLTNEKLFF
>TRBD1|TRBV5-1|14|TRBJ2-4|-
TGCGCCAGCAGCTCGGACAGGTTGGGGAACATTCAGTACTTC
CASSSDRLGNIQYF
>-|TRBV9|15|TRBJ2-1|-
TGTGCCAGCAGCGTAGCCGGCCGGCCAGGGGATGAGCAGTTCTTC
CASSVAGRPGDEQFF
>-|TRBV18|16|TRBJ1-1|-
TGTGCCAGCTCACCGAACCACAGGTCGGGGAACACTGAAGCTTTCTTT
CASSPNHRSGNTEAFF
>TRBD1|TRBV6-6|14|TRBJ2-2|once
TGTGCCAGCAATGGACAGGGTCGCACCGGGGAGCTGTTTTTT
CASNGQGRTGELFF
>-|TRBV2|14|TRBJ1-2|-
TGTGCCAGCAGTGAAGGGCAGGGGCACTATGGCTACACCTTC
CASSEGQGHYGYTF
>TRBD1|TRBV6-6|11|TRBJ2-1|-
TGTGCCGGGGGACAGGGCAATGAGCAGTTCTTC
CAGGQGNEQFF
>TRBD2|TRBV18|21|TRBJ2-7|-
TGTGCCAGCTCAAAGGGACTAGCGGACGCCAGAACAATCAGAGACCCCTACGAGCAGTACTTC
CASSKGLADARTIRDPYEQYF
>-|TRBV6-5|14|TRBJ1-1|-
TGTGCCAGCAGTCTTCAGGGAAGGAACACTGAAGCTTTCTTT
CASSLQGRNTEAFF
>-|TRBV15|13|TRBJ1-2|-
TGTGCCACCAAGGGGGGGAGTCTCTATGGCTACACCTTC
CATKGGSLYGYTF